The T cell receptor beta chain under discussion was sequenced for a study of OX40 agonist ivuxolimab in advanced cancers. The data were produced by immunoSEQ multiplex PCR, yet TCRdb's version contains in-frame clones alone and is incomplete. The sample contains roughly 19,000 clones, roughly 80% of which appear only once. As concerns this clone: Antigen: not known.

V dropped 1 base and J dropped 4 bases, with 14 bases sitting between them. In germline, CDR1 is SGHAT, CDR2 FQNNGV. CDR3 length: 15 amino acids. Findings and caveats of the study: The CD4+ and CD8+ T cells in the blood had expanded clonally by week 6 at 0.1 to 3.0 mg/kg.

The chain recombines TRBV11-2 with TRBJ2-7, with D perhaps TRBD2 (5 bases). The sample here was CD4+ or CD8+ T cells sorted from blood, taken in a trial of the OX40 agonist ivuxolimab. The source of this sequence is an adult with an advanced solid tumor such as melanoma, head and neck, liver or kidney cancer. In DNA form, the CDR3 reads TGTGCCAGCAGCTTAGTTAGGCTGGCGGGTTACGAGCAGTACTTC. It encodes CASSLVRLAGYEQYF.